Listed below are T cell receptor beta chains from one sample, sequenced in a study of radiotherapy plus CTLA-4 blockade in lung cancer. The protocol was immunoSEQ multiplex PCR, while the TCRdb copy is restricted to in-frame clones and leaves out a portion. Among nearly 15,000 clones listed, under 75% were seen once. Sequences were derived from peripheral blood, sampled from a patient treated with radiotherapy plus ipilimumab. The origin of the receptors is a human donor with non-small cell lung cancer whose response to radiotherapy plus ipilimumab could not be evaluated. Each CDR3 is given with its conserved first and last residue. Each record gives: V gene, J gene, D gene, clone size, CDR3 protein, CDR3 DNA. A D gene is named only where the DNA matches it firmly. Only part of the rows carry a size: once, few, many, or a class if the clone is expanded.

>TRBV5-1|TRBJ1-4|TRBD1|.
CASSPTTGGGYEKLFF
TGCGCCAGCAGCCCAACGACAGGGGGCGGGTATGAAAAACTGTTTTTT
>TRBV5-1|TRBJ2-5|.|.
CASSLGPRETQYF
TGCGCCAGCAGCTTGGGTCCCAGGGAGACCCAGTACTTC
>TRBV27|TRBJ2-3|TRBD1|.
CASRGGTGSLGGTDTQYF
TGTGCCAGCAGGGGGGGGACAGGGAGTCTTGGCGGCACAGATACGCAGTATTTT
>TRBV25-1|TRBJ1-1|.|many
CASSSGPEAFF
TGTGCCAGCAGTTCAGGTCCTGAAGCTTTCTTT
>TRBV6-4|TRBJ2-2|.|once
CASSDGYGRGRTRGRAGELFF
TGTGCCAGCAGTGACGGGTATGGCAGGGGTCGAACGCGCGGCAGGGCCGGGGAGCTGTTTTTT
>TRBV5-6|TRBJ2-2|.|.
CASSLAKKNTGELFF
TGTGCCAGCAGCTTGGCCAAAAAGAACACCGGGGAGCTGTTTTTT
>TRBV10-1|TRBJ2-3|.|.
CASSEKLASGADTQYF
TGCGCCAGCAGTGAGAAACTAGCCTCCGGGGCGGATACGCAGTATTTT
>TRBV5-5|TRBJ2-2|TRBD1|.
CASSRGLDRAGTGELFF
TGTGCCAGCAGCCGAGGTCTCGACAGGGCTGGCACCGGGGAGCTGTTTTTT
>TRBV11-2|TRBJ2-4|.|once
CASRENRWVYF
TGTGCCAGCAGGGAAAACAGATGGGTGTACTTC
>TRBV29-1|TRBJ1-4|.|.
CSAAGLVGWGLNEKLFF
TGCAGCGCCGCCGGACTTGTAGGTTGGGGGCTTAATGAAAAACTGTTTTTT
>TRBV4-2|TRBJ2-1|TRBD2|.
CASSQAWGTSTYNEQFF
TGTGCCAGCAGCCAAGCCTGGGGGACTAGCACATACAATGAGCAGTTCTTC
>TRBV28|TRBJ1-2|.|.
CASSRQIGERHTYGYTF
TGTGCCAGCAGTAGACAGATTGGCGAAAGGCATACCTATGGCTACACCTTC
>TRBV9|TRBJ1-3|.|.
CASSEAGSGNTIYF
TGTGCCAGCAGCGAGGCAGGCTCTGGAAACACCATATATTTT
>TRBV5-1|TRBJ1-2|.|few
CASSLTSGNYGYTF
TGCGCCAGCAGCTTGACGAGCGGGAACTATGGCTACACCTTC
>TRBV19|TRBJ2-5|TRBD1|few
CASSAGTGGGRYQETQYF
TGTGCCAGTAGTGCCGGGACAGGGGGTGGTAGGTACCAAGAGACCCAGTACTTC
>TRBV13|TRBJ2-6|.|.
CASRTISGANVLTF
TGTGCCAGCAGGACTATCTCTGGGGCCAACGTCCTGACTTTC